Listed below are T cell receptor beta chains from one sample, sequenced in a study of control samples from healthy donors and cancer patients. The method was immunoSEQ multiplex PCR; TCRdb's version includes in-frame clones alone and lacks a portion of them. The sample lists 140,000 or so clones; 91% were seen once. The sequencing input was blood. The receptors were sampled from a man under 40 in good health. Both conserved end residues are part of each CDR3. A D gene is named only where the DNA matches it firmly. Expanded clones get a size class; other rows say once, few or many, or leave the size out.

J | D | V | size | DNA | CDR3
TRBJ1-1 | NA | TRBV15 | NA | TGTGCCACCAGCAGAGATCGGGAGAACACTGAAGCTTTCTTT | CATSRDRENTEAFF
TRBJ1-2 | NA | TRBV2 | NA | TGTGCCAGCAGGTCAGGGTACGGCTACACCTTC | CASRSGYGYTF
TRBJ1-2 | NA | TRBV29-1 | NA | TGCAGCGTTGTAAGCGGCTGGGGTTATGGCTACACCTTC | CSVVSGWGYGYTF
TRBJ2-3 | TRBD1 | TRBV6-7 | NA | TGTGCCAGCAGATCAGAGTTAGGGACAGGGGAGAGGGATACGCAGTATTTT | CASRSELGTGERDTQYF
TRBJ1-2 | TRBD1 | TRBV5-6 | once | TGTGCCAGCAGTACGGGACAGGGGTACTATGGCTACACCTTC | CASSTGQGYYGYTF
TRBJ2-7 | NA | TRBV11-3 | few | TGTGCCAGCAGCTCGGAGAAGGGTGGGGGATCCTACGAGCAGTACTTC | CASSSEKGGGSYEQYF
TRBJ1-5 | NA | TRBV19 | NA | TGTGCCAGTCAACAGGACAATGGAAATCAGCCCCAGCATTTT | CASQQDNGNQPQHF
TRBJ1-3 | TRBD1 | TRBV5-1 | NA | TGCGCCAGCAGCTTCTCAGGGGGCTCTACCGGAAACACCATATATTTT | CASSFSGGSTGNTIYF
TRBJ1-3 | NA | TRBV7-6 | NA | TGTGCCAGCAGCTTACAGCCAAACTCTGGAAACACCATATATTTT | CASSLQPNSGNTIYF
TRBJ1-1 | TRBD1 | TRBV28 | NA | TGTGCCAGCTACGACCCCAGGGGGCCGAACACTGAAGCTTTCTTT | CASYDPRGPNTEAFF
TRBJ2-3 | NA | TRBV9 | NA | TGTGCCAGCAGCGATGGCGGGTTCACAGATACGCAGTATTTT | CASSDGGFTDTQYF
TRBJ2-7 | NA | TRBV5-5 | NA | TGTGCCAGCACCACTCGTATCGGATACGAGCAGTACTTC | CASTTRIGYEQYF
TRBJ1-5 | NA | TRBV13 | NA | TGTGCCAGCAGCTTAGGGGTTTCTAGCAATCAGCCCCAGCATTTT | CASSLGVSSNQPQHF
TRBJ2-1 | NA | TRBV18 | NA | TGTGCCAGCTCACCCTATAGCGGTCGGGGCTTCAATGAGCAGTTCTTC | CASSPYSGRGFNEQFF
TRBJ1-3 | TRBD1 | TRBV25-1 | NA | TGTGCCAGCAGCACCGGGACAGGGGCGGACACCATATATTTT | CASSTGTGADTIYF
TRBJ1-5 | TRBD1 | TRBV24-1 | NA | TGTGCCAGGAAAACAGGGGGCTGCAATCAGCCCCAGCATTTT | CARKTGGCNQPQHF
TRBJ1-1 | NA | TRBV7-8 | NA | TGTGCCAGCAGCTTAGAGAGGGACTCCGGGGCTTTCTTT | CASSLERDSGAFF
TRBJ1-1 | TRBD1 | TRBV19 | NA | TGTGCCAGTAGTTACAGGGGGCGAACTGAAGCTTTCTTT | CASSYRGRTEAFF
TRBJ2-1 | TRBD2 | TRBV18 | once | TGTGCCAGCTTAGCGGGGGGTAGCTCCTACAATGAGCAGTTCTTC | CASLAGGSSYNEQFF
TRBJ2-1 | NA | TRBV7-9 | NA | TGTGCCAGCACAAATGGTTGGGGTCGGAATGAGCAGTTCTTC | CASTNGWGRNEQFF